What follows are 26 T cell receptor beta chains derived from one specimen sequenced in a study of T cell changes during pregnancy in multiple sclerosis. TCRdb's table, derived via immunoSEQ multiplex PCR, lists solely in-frame clones and lacks some. The sample has 50,000 to 65,000 clones; 80% to 95% are singletons. The sequenced sample was peripheral blood, obtained in the third trimester of pregnancy. The origin of the receptors is a female donor in good health, enrolled as a control in a pregnancy study.

This clone was detected only once. In nucleotides, the CDR3 is TGTGCCAGCAGTTTAAGAGCCTACGGGGCAGATACGCAGTATTTT. Amino acid sequence: CASSLRAYGADTQYF. The rearrangement uses TRBV27 and TRBJ2-3; TRBD2 is a possible D gene (5 bases). The CDR3 has 15 residues. Trimming removed 2 bases from V and 4 bases from J, with 13 bases in between. The V gene's germline CDR1 is MNHEY and CDR2 SMNVEV (reference sequence).

V and J are TRBV25-1 and TRBJ1-2; a weak D match, TRBD1 (5 bases). The CDR3 spans 11 residues. Germline V gene sequence: CDR1 MGHDK, CDR2 SYGVNS. V was cut by 7 bases and J by 7 bases, with 10 bases left in between. The CDR3 DNA reads TGTGCCAGCAAGACCGGGGGTGGCTACACCTTC. Amino acid sequence: CASKTGGGYTF.

A single count supports this clone. The chain employs TRBV29-1 and TRBJ1-1; D is possibly TRBD1 (5 bases). V was trimmed by 5 bases and J by 4 bases, leaving 11 bases between them. Germline CDR1 reads SQVTM; CDR2 reads ANQGSEA. This CDR3 region has 12 residues. As DNA, the CDR3 is TGCAGCGTTTACGACAGAGCCACTGAAGCTTTCTTT. Translation gives CSVYDRATEAFF.

V and J are TRBV30 and TRBJ2-7; 12 bases match TRBD2. CDR1 and CDR2 (germline): GTSNPN, SVGIG (reference sequence). The CDR3 is 13 amino acids. J gave up 7 bases and V 3 bases, and 4 bases lay outside the gene matches. The CDR3 region is CAWRLAGGGEQYF. The CDR3 nucleotides are TGTGCCTGGAGACTAGCGGGGGGAGGTGAGCAGTACTTC.

This rearrangement joins TRBV19 to TRBJ1-1, with D possibly TRBD1 on 5 matching bases. Germline CDR1 LNHDA, CDR2 SQIVND (reference sequence). The germline V and J ends were trimmed by 7 bases and 3 bases, with 24 bases remaining between them. CDR3 length equals 17 residues. The CDR3 region has the DNA TGTGCCAGTACCCCAGGGAGGGGCGCGTCCCTTGACACTGAAGCTTTCTTT. Its translation: CASTPGRGASLDTEAFF.

V and J are TRBV6-1 and TRBJ1-5, with D possibly TRBD1 on 6 matching bases. V lost 2 bases and J lost 3, with 14 bases in between. CDR1 and CDR2 from the germline V gene are MNHNS and SASEGT. The CDR3 runs to 16 residues. The CDR3 DNA reads as TGTGCCAGCAGTGAAACCGAGGGGGTCCTCAATCAGCCCCAGCATTTT. Translating gives CASSETEGVLNQPQHF.

This chain links TRBV7-2 with TRBJ1-1; D not certain. The V end lost 1 base, the J end lost 8 bases, and 17 bases lay between the germline ends. The CDR3 contains 15 residues. Germline-derived CDR1 and CDR2 are SGHTA and FQGNSA. CDR3 nucleotides: TGTGCCAGCAGCTTAGGGTCTGCCCCCAAGCGGGAAGCTTTCTTT. Protein sequence: CASSLGSAPKREAFF. The variable domain in full, completed from reference TRBV7-2 and TRBJ1-1, reads GAGVSQSPSNKVTEKGKDVELRCDPISGHTALYWYRQSLGQGLEFLIYFQGNSAPDKSGLPSDRFSAERTGGSVSTLTIQRTQQEDSAVYLCASSLGSAPKREAFFGQGTRLTVV.

The rearrangement uses TRBV2 and TRBJ2-5, with 10 nucleotides matching TRBD2. V lost 4 bases, J lost 5 bases, and 4 bases stayed unmatched. From germline, CDR1 is SNHLY and CDR2 FYNNEI. The CDR3 has 14 residues. CDR3 in amino acids: CASSVGLALETQYF. The CDR3 region has the DNA TGTGCCAGCAGTGTGGGACTAGCGTTGGAGACCCAGTACTTC.

The chain carries TRBV4-1 and TRBJ2-1; D gene ambiguous. CDR3 length equals 16 residues. Trimming took 0 bases from V and 0 from J, leaving 9 bases between them. Per the germline V gene, CDR1 is MGHRA and CDR2 is YSYEKL. CDR3 DNA: TGCGCCAGCAGCCAAGAAAGAACTAACTCCTACAATGAGCAGTTCTTC. Amino acids: CASSQERTNSYNEQFF.

The chain recombines TRBV19 with TRBJ2-2; tentatively, D is TRBD1 (6 bases). CDR3 size: 15 residues. V was shortened by 6 bases and J by 0 bases, with 11 bases between the two germline ends. Per germline, CDR1 LNHDA and CDR2 SQIVND (reference sequence). CDR3 nucleotides: TGTGCCAGTAGACCCGACAGGACGAACACCGGGGAGCTGTTTTTT. It encodes CASRPDRTNTGELFF.

This chain links TRBV9 with TRBJ1-1, with unresolved D. Between the trimmed V and J ends, which lost 1 base and 3 bases, there was a span of 10 bases. This CDR3 region has 14 residues. Germline V CDR1 and CDR2: SGDLS, YYNGEE. The CDR3 reads CASSVLPSDTEAFF. Written as DNA, the CDR3 is TGTGCCAGCAGCGTATTACCGTCGGACACTGAAGCTTTCTTT.

CDR3 coding DNA: TGTGCCAGCACCCCAATGGGCGGGGGAACGAGGGAGACCCAGTACTTC. Translation: CASTPMGGGTRETQYF. This rearrangement joins TRBV7-9 to TRBJ2-5, with 7 bases aligning to TRBD2. J lost 5 bases, V lost 7 bases, and 16 bases had no gene match. CDR1 is SEHNR, CDR2 FQNEAQ, per germline (reference sequence). The CDR3 length is 16 residues.

V usage is TRBV27 and J usage is TRBJ2-3; the D gene is possibly TRBD2 (6 bases). Per the germline V gene, CDR1 is MNHEY and CDR2 is SMNVEV (reference sequence). CDR3 size: 13 residues. V lost 8 bases to trimming and J lost 10 bases, with 19 bases between them. CDR3 region: CASARGASDSQYF. The CDR3, as DNA: TGTGCCAGCGCCCGCGGGGCCTCTGACTCGCAGTATTTT.

The chain joins TRBV7-9 to TRBJ1-1; TRBD1 might be the D (6 bases). Germline V gives CDR1 SEHNR, CDR2 FQNEAQ (reference sequence). Deletions cut 1 base from V and 4 bases from J, with 10 bases between. This CDR3 has 14 residues. The CDR3 DNA follows: TGTGCCAGCAGCTTAGGACAGGACCGCACTGAAGCTTTCTTT. Residues: CASSLGQDRTEAFF.

The rearrangement uses TRBV21-1 and TRBJ1-2. TRBV21-1 represents a pseudogene. CDR3 length equals 14 residues. In DNA, the CDR3 is TGTGCCAGCAGCAAGGCGACGGTGACTTATGGCTACACCTTC. This translates into CASSKATVTYGYTF.

This chain joins TRBV13 and TRBJ2-7, with D possibly TRBD1 on 6 matching bases. V was trimmed by 4 bases and J by 3 bases, leaving 16 bases between them. The V gene's germline CDR1 is PRHDT and CDR2 FYEKMQ (reference sequence). The CDR3 length is 15 residues. CDR3 in DNA: TGTGCCAGCAGCTCCCGACAGGCGGCCGACTACGAGCAGTACTTC. This translates into CASSSRQAADYEQYF. The full variable domain, completed using reference TRBV13 and TRBJ2-7, is AAGVIQSPRHLIKEKRETATLKCYPIPRHDTVYWYQQGPGQDPQFLISFYEKMQSDKGSIPDRFSAQQFSDYHSELNMSSLELGDSALYFCASSSRQAADYEQYFGPGTRLTVT.

V is TRBV6-6 and J is TRBJ2-2; 9 bases align to TRBD1. The CDR3 sequence is 16 residues long. V lost 5 bases to trimming and J lost 4 bases; unmatched junction nucleotides: 8. The germline V gene encodes CDR1 MNHNY and CDR2 SVGAGI (reference sequence). The CDR3 loop is CASSTTGTGSTGELFF. In DNA, the CDR3 is TGTGCCAGCAGTACGACCGGGACAGGGAGCACCGGGGAGCTGTTTTTT.

The chain recombines TRBV6-4 with TRBJ2-1; unclear D gene. CDR1 MRHNA and CDR2 SNTAGT come from the germline V gene. This CDR3 has 13 amino acids. The germline V and J ends were trimmed by 10 bases and 6 bases, with 16 bases remaining between them. CDR3 in amino acids: CATPAVPPNEQFF. CDR3 bases: TGTGCCACCCCGGCGGTACCCCCCAATGAGCAGTTCTTC.

This rearrangement joins TRBV19 to TRBJ2-1; 10 bases are shared with TRBD2. The junction had 2 bases not matched to a gene; V was cut back by 4 bases and J by 2 bases. The CDR3 spans 15 residues. In germline, CDR1 is LNHDA, CDR2 SQIVND (reference sequence). The CDR3 protein is CASSRLAGAYNEQFF. The CDR3 nucleotides are TGTGCCAGTAGTAGGCTAGCGGGGGCCTACAATGAGCAGTTCTTC.

The rearrangement joins TRBV27 to TRBJ1-2; the D gene is possibly TRBD1 (5 bases). The V gene lost 5 bases and the J gene lost 4 bases, with 11 bases spanning the gap. This CDR3 has 13 residues. Germline V gene sequence: CDR1 MNHEY, CDR2 SMNVEV (reference sequence). CDR3 bases: TGTGCCAGCAGTCCCGGAGACAGCTATGGCTACACCTTC. This encodes CASSPGDSYGYTF.

The gene calls are TRBV27 and TRBJ2-1; TRBD1 agrees at 9 bases. V shed 5 bases, J shed 6 bases, and the junction held 11 bases outside the gene matches. This CDR3 region has 16 residues. Per germline, CDR1 MNHEY and CDR2 SMNVEV (reference sequence). The CDR3 DNA follows: TGTGCCAGCAGTCTCCTTGCGGGACAGGGAAGCAATGAGCAGTTCTTC. Translating it yields CASSLLAGQGSNEQFF.

This clone was counted only a few times. The gene calls are TRBV28 and TRBJ1-3; D is unclear. The germline V gene encodes CDR1 MDHEN and CDR2 SYDVKM. Trimming removed 3 bases from V and 4 bases from J, with 10 bases in between. The CDR3 loop spans 14 amino acids. The CDR3 DNA sequence: TGTGCCAGCAGTTTCGATGCGGGGGGAAACACCATATATTTT. Its protein product is CASSFDAGGNTIYF. The full variable domain, with the rest looked up from reference TRBV28 and TRBJ1-3, is DVKVTQSSRYLVKRTGEKVFLECVQDMDHENMFWYRQDPGLGLRLIYFSYDVKMKEKGDIPEGYSVSREKKERFSLILESASTNQTSMYLCASSFDAGGNTIYFGEGSWLTVV.

The chain couples TRBV7-2 to TRBJ2-1, with D perhaps matching TRBD2 (5 bases). V shed 1 base and J shed 1 base, with 8 bases lying between them. Germline CDR1 SGHTA, CDR2 FQGNSA. The CDR3 is 15 amino acids. The CDR3 region has the DNA TGTGCCAGCAGCTTAGGCGGGCAGTCCTACAATGAGCAGTTCTTC. This codes for CASSLGGQSYNEQFF.

V usage is TRBV29-1 and J usage is TRBJ1-5; D is undetermined. Trimming left V 6 bases short and J 4 bases short, with 10 bases between. Germline V gene sequence: CDR1 SQVTM, CDR2 ANQGSEA. The CDR3 length is 12 residues. DNA of the CDR3: TGCAGCGTGGAGGACGGTAATCAGCCCCAGCATTTT. It codes for CSVEDGNQPQHF.

The CDR3 DNA is TGTGCCAGCAGCTTGGAGGGGAACTATGGCTACACCTTC. Encoded protein: CASSLEGNYGYTF. J is TRBJ1-2 and V is TRBV5-5, with a tentative D call TRBD1 (5 bases). CDR3 length equals 13 residues. Germline V CDR1 and CDR2: SGHKS, YYEKEE (reference sequence). The V and J ends lost 0 bases and 2 bases respectively, with 5 bases between them.

The genes are TRBV10-3 and TRBJ2-1; a weak D match, TRBD2 (5 bases). The CDR3 consists of 18 residues. With 8 bases removed from V and 0 bases from J, the gap between germline ends came to 23 bases. The germline V gene has CDR1 ENHRY and CDR2 SYGVKD. This CDR3 is CAILQEDSTKDSYNEQFF. CDR3 sequence (DNA): TGTGCCATCCTCCAGGAGGACTCGACTAAAGACTCCTACAATGAGCAGTTCTTC.